The 8 T cell receptor beta chains below were found in one sample sequenced in a study of T cells in Graves' hyperthyroidism and ophthalmopathy. TCR beta CDR3 sequences were amplified from RNA transcripts. HTBI primers were used for first-round RT-PCR of the TCR CDR3. TCRdb re-derived calls from the multiplex PCR reads in MiXCR, one entry per CDR3 protein. This sample has roughly 570,000 distinct CDR3 sequences, with around 42% found just once. The sample consisted of peripheral blood or thyroid tissue (not recorded which). These receptors all come from an adult woman with Graves' disease, either hyperthyroidism or ophthalmopathy (not recorded which).

J is TRBJ1-1 and V is TRBV29-1; D is uncertain. Trimming took off 7 bases at V and 6 bases at J, with 9 bases between the two ends. CDR1 is SQVTM and CDR2 is ANQGSEA in the germline V gene. The CDR3 has 10 residues. CDR3 amino acids: CSARMAEAFF. The CDR3 coding sequence is TGCAGCGCTCGTATGGCTGAAGCTTTCTTT.

This clonotype was found many times. J is TRBJ2-7 and V is TRBV7-8, with D possibly called TRBD1 or TRBD2 (5 bases each). Germline V gives CDR1 SGHVS, CDR2 FQNEAQ. The length of the CDR3 is 12 residues. Deletions cut 4 bases from V and 7 bases from J, with 11 bases between. The CDR3 reads CASSSSEGEQYF. The CDR3 DNA sequence: TGTGCCAGCAGCTCCTCCGAGGGGGAGCAGTACTTC.

Note on this clonotype: The final CDR3 position lacks the conserved phenylalanine or tryptophan, pointing to a likely read error. The DNA is omitted, as the CDR3 cannot be located on it reliably, and the CDR3 follows TCRdb's listing. The V gene is TRBV19, the J gene TRBJ1-6; the D call TRBD1 from the table was never checked on the DNA. The germline V gene has CDR1 LNHDA and CDR2 SQIVND (reference sequence). The CDR3 numbers 17 amino acids, ends counted. CDR3: CASRARGAAKNIQYFGA.

This clonotype showed up just once. A read error may produce the germline difference seen at one junction end. V usage is TRBV20-1 and J usage is TRBJ2-2, with a possible D match to TRBD2 (6 bases). The CDR3 runs to 14 residues. Germline V gene sequence: CDR1 DFQATT, CDR2 SNEGSKA (reference sequence). In nucleotides, the CDR3 is TGCAGTGCTAGAAATGGCGGGAACACCGGGGAGCTGTCTTGG. Residues: CSARNGGNTGELSW.

A remark on this clonotype: One base away lies a much larger clone, so this may be a sequencing read error. The chain couples TRBV6-5 to TRBJ2-2, with D tentatively TRBD2 (5 bases). Per the germline V gene, CDR1 is MNHEY and CDR2 is SVGAGI. This CDR3 is 13 amino acids long. CDR3 in amino acids: CASSYSTTGEPFF. In DNA, the CDR3 is TGTGCCAGCAGTTACTCAACAACCGGGGAGCCGTTTTTT.

This chain connects TRBV9 to TRBJ1-2; D might be TRBD1 (5 bases). There are 13 residues in the CDR3. V lost 4 bases and J lost 8, with 15 bases in between. CDR1 is SGDLS, CDR2 YYNGEE, per germline. CDR3 DNA sequence: TGTGCCAGCAGCTTAGCACAGGCCTACGGCTACACCTTC. Protein product: CASSLAQAYGYTF.

This clonotype was observed at least ten times. The genes are TRBV5-8 and TRBJ1-6; 7 bases are a match to TRBD1. CDR1 SGHTS and CDR2 YDEGEE come from the germline V gene. This CDR3 comprises 15 residues. The junction had 7 bases not matched to a gene; V was cut back by 1 base and J by 9 bases. The CDR3 region has the DNA TGTGCCAGCAGCTTGAACAGGGGACCCGTTTCACCCCTCCACTTT. Its protein is CASSLNRGPVSPLHF.

The rearrangement joins TRBV2 to TRBJ1-1, with TRBD1 as a possible D gene (5 bases). This CDR3 contains 11 residues. V lost 5 bases, J lost 9 bases, and 10 bases lay in between. CDR1 is SNHLY, CDR2 FYNNEI, per germline. The CDR3 reads CASSIDRQAFF. CDR3 nucleotides: TGTGCCAGCAGTATTGACAGACAAGCTTTCTTT.